What follows are 20 T cell receptor beta chains derived from one specimen sequenced in a study of blood T cell repertoires in COVID-19. Repertoires were generated with immunoSEQ multiplex PCR, while TCRdb's copy carries only in-frame clones and drops some. The sample has some 200,000 clones, around four fifths seen once; the top ten hold 5.1%. Sequencing was done on a sample of peripheral blood. The source is a woman aged 55-69 years who had recovered from COVID-19.

This sequence joins TRBV11-2 and TRBJ2-7; D is perhaps TRBD2 (5 bases). Germline assignment: CDR1 SGHAT and CDR2 FQNNGV. V was pared by 7 bases and J by 2 bases, with 15 bases between. The CDR3 spans 14 residues. The CDR3 DNA is TGTGCCAGCACGTTCACGAGAGGGCCCTACGAGCAGTACTTC. Its translation is CASTFTRGPYEQYF.

The chain links TRBV6-6 to TRBJ1-1; D remains unclear. From germline, CDR1 is MNHNY and CDR2 SVGAGI (reference sequence). Deletions cut 7 bases from V and 2 bases from J, with 11 bases between. The CDR3 has 13 residues. CDR3 coding DNA: TGTGCCAGCAACCAACACGTTAACACTGAAGCTTTCTTT. Protein sequence: CASNQHVNTEAFF.

The chain employs TRBV6-6 and TRBJ1-6; 7 nucleotides line up with TRBD1. The trim removed 5 bases at V and 7 bases at J, leaving 5 bases unmatched. The germline V gene has CDR1 MNHNY and CDR2 SVGAGI (reference sequence). CDR3 size: 14 residues. The DNA for the CDR3 is TGTGCCAGCAGTCACGGACAGGACAATTCACCCCTCCACTTT. Its translation: CASSHGQDNSPLHF.

The chain is built from TRBV6-2 or TRBV6-3 and TRBJ1-2; possibly TRBD1 for D (6 bases). With 6 bases removed from V and 4 bases from J, the gap between germline ends came to 15 bases. The CDR3 runs to 14 residues. Germline values: CDR1 MNHEY, CDR2 SVGEGT. CDR3 bases: TGTGCCAGCAGCAGACAGGAAGGACTCTATGGCTACACCTTC. This translates into CASSRQEGLYGYTF.

The chain carries TRBV11-3 and TRBJ2-5; D not resolved. CDR3 length equals 13 residues. V lost 5 bases and J 5 bases, leaving 12 bases between the germline ends. Germline CDR1 SGHNT, CDR2 YENEEA. As DNA, the CDR3 is TGTGCCAGCAGCCACTCTAAGTTCGAGACCCAGTACTTC. Its protein is CASSHSKFETQYF.

This clone was seen many times. The V call is TRBV4-2, the J call TRBJ2-5; 8 nucleotides match TRBD2. Per germline, CDR1 LGHNA and CDR2 YNFKEQ. J lost 5 bases, V lost 2 bases, and 13 bases had no gene match. The CDR3 extends over 17 amino acids. The CDR3 spells CASSQPSPGGAGETQYF. CDR3 nucleotide sequence: TGTGCCAGCAGCCAACCTAGCCCCGGGGGGGCGGGCGAGACCCAGTACTTC.

This chain links TRBV4-3 with TRBJ2-3; no firm D call. CDR3 length: 14 residues. Per the germline V gene, CDR1 is LGHNA and CDR2 is YSLEER. Trimming cost V 1 base and J 3 bases, with 8 bases left between them. CDR3 DNA sequence: TGCGCCAGCAGCCAAGTTCTAGTAACAGATACGCAGTATTTT. Protein product: CASSQVLVTDTQYF.

This chain joins TRBV13 and TRBJ1-1, with D hard to call. Germline CDR1 reads PRHDT; CDR2 reads FYEKMQ (reference sequence). Between the trimmed V and J ends, which lost 2 bases and 1 base, there was a span of 8 bases. This CDR3 comprises 14 residues. The CDR3, as DNA: TGTGCCAGCAGCTTAACCATCGGGAACACTGAAGCTTTCTTT. It translates to CASSLTIGNTEAFF.

The V and J genes are TRBV27 and TRBJ2-3, with D tentatively TRBD1 (6 bases). The CDR3 runs to 16 residues. Per the germline V gene, CDR1 is MNHEY and CDR2 is SMNVEV (reference sequence). V lost 3 bases, J lost 0 bases, and 13 bases lay in between. The CDR3 here is CASSFQGPPSTDTQYF. The CDR3 bases are TGTGCCAGCAGTTTCCAGGGGCCCCCTAGCACAGATACGCAGTATTTT.

The chain uses TRBV2 and TRBJ2-6; maybe TRBD1 (6 bases). From germline, CDR1 is SNHLY and CDR2 FYNNEI. V lost 4 bases, J lost 1 base, and 11 bases lay in between. The length of the CDR3 is 16 residues. CDR3 in DNA: TGTGCCAGCAGTGGACCCAGGGGTTCTGGGGCCAACGTCCTGACTTTC. Its protein product is CASSGPRGSGANVLTF.

The chain employs TRBV5-5 and TRBJ1-1, with a tentative D call TRBD1 (5 bases). This CDR3 is built from 15 residues. The V end lost 4 bases, the J end lost 0 bases, and 13 bases lay between the germline ends. Germline assignment: CDR1 SGHKS and CDR2 YYEKEE (reference sequence). The CDR3 sequence is CASSPRVLMNTEAFF. CDR3 DNA: TGTGCCAGCAGCCCCAGGGTTCTGATGAACACTGAAGCTTTCTTT.

The chain links TRBV2 to TRBJ1-3; D call uncertain. CDR3 length: 13 residues. The germline V gene encodes CDR1 SNHLY and CDR2 FYNNEI. V gave up 8 bases and J gave up 0 bases, with 8 bases separating them. The CDR3 DNA is TGTGCCAGCGGTGGAGACTCTGGAAACACCATATATTTT. Encoded protein: CASGGDSGNTIYF.

CDR3 in DNA: TGTGCCAGCAGCCAAAAGGGGTTAGCGGGGGGGCGAACAGATACGCAGTATTTT. Translating it yields CASSQKGLAGGRTDTQYF. V gene TRBV3-1 (or the pseudogene TRBV3-2) combines with J gene TRBJ2-3; 11 positions agree with TRBD2. The CDR3 has 18 amino acids. V gave up 2 bases and J gave up 3 bases; unmatched junction bases: 10. Germline assignment: CDR1 LGHDT and CDR2 YNNKEL (reference sequence).

The rearrangement links TRBV4-2 to TRBJ1-2; tentative D call: TRBD1 (5 bases). The CDR3 covers 12 residues. CDR1 LGHNA and CDR2 YNFKEQ come from the germline V gene. The germline V and J ends were trimmed by 1 base and 8 bases, with 8 bases remaining between them. The CDR3 nucleotides are TGTGCCAGCAGCCAAGGACAGTACGGCTACACCTTC. It codes for CASSQGQYGYTF.

This clone appeared a single time. The CDR3 loop reads CASSRRLNEKLFF. CDR3 DNA sequence: TGTGCCAGCAGCCGGCGGTTGAATGAAAAACTGTTTTTT. V usage is TRBV12-3 or TRBV12-4 and J usage is TRBJ1-4; D remains unclear. V was clipped by 6 bases and J by 5 bases, with 10 bases between them. CDR3 length: 13 amino acids.

V is TRBV25-1 and J is TRBJ2-5; 11 bases fit TRBD2. Germline V gene lookup returns CDR1 MGHDK and CDR2 SYGVNS. The CDR3 is made up of 16 amino acids. V was pared by 2 bases and J by 0 bases, with 2 bases of the junction left unmatched. CDR3 sequence (DNA): TGTGCCAGCAGTGAAGGACTAGCGGGCAACCAAGAGACCCAGTACTTC. This encodes CASSEGLAGNQETQYF.

The genes are TRBV5-1 and TRBJ1-1; the match to TRBD1 covers 12 bases. The V segment lost 2 bases and the J segment 5 bases; nucleotides outside the gene matches: 4. The germline gives CDR1 SGHRS, CDR2 YFSETQ. This CDR3 contains 15 residues. The CDR3, as DNA: TGCGCCAGCAGCTTCGCGGGACAGGGGGCGACTGAAGCTTTCTTT. Protein: CASSFAGQGATEAFF.

The V and J genes are TRBV19 and TRBJ2-1; weak D call: TRBD1 (5 bases). With 6 bases removed from V and 5 bases from J, the gap between germline ends came to 14 bases. This CDR3 contains 14 residues. Germline loops: CDR1 LNHDA, CDR2 SQIVND (reference sequence). Written as DNA, the CDR3 is TGTGCCAGTAGGGGATCGACAGTTAACAATGAGCAGTTCTTC. It codes for CASRGSTVNNEQFF.

The rearrangement joins TRBV7-8 to TRBJ1-5; 9 bases are shared with TRBD1. The CDR3 has 15 amino acids. Trimming removed 5 bases from V and 7 bases from J; junction bases left unmatched: 9. From germline, CDR1 is SGHVS and CDR2 FQNEAQ. The DNA for the CDR3 is TGTGCCAGCAGCACCGTACAGGGGGCCGGGCAGCCCCAGCATTTT. Protein sequence: CASSTVQGAGQPQHF. Together with reference TRBV7-8 and TRBJ1-5, the CDR3 gives the full variable domain: GAGVSQSPRYKVAKRGQDVALRCDPISGHVSLFWYQQALGQGPEFLTYFQNEAQLDKSGLPSDRFFAERPEGSVSTLKIQRTQQEDSAVYLCASSTVQGAGQPQHFGDGTRLSIL.

This clone was picked up one time. V usage is TRBV2 and J usage is TRBJ2-7; a weak D match, TRBD1 (6 bases). Germline values: CDR1 SNHLY, CDR2 FYNNEI. The CDR3 runs to 13 residues. Trimming took off 4 bases at V and 3 bases at J, with 10 bases between the two ends. The CDR3 DNA is TGTGCCAGCAGTGGGGTAGGGGGCTACGAGCAGTACTTC. Translating it yields CASSGVGGYEQYF.